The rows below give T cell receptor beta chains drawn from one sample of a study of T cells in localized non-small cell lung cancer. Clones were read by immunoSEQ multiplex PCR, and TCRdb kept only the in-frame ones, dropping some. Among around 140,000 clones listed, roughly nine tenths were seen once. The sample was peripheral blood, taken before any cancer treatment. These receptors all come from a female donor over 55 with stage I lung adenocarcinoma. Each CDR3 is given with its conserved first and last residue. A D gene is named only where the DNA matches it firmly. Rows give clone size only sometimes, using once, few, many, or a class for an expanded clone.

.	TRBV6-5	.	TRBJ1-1	TGTGCCAGCAGTTCGCTTCCCATGAACACTGAAGCTTTCTTT	CASSSLPMNTEAFF
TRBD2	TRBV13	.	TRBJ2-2	TGTGCCAGCAGCTTCAAGCGGGGCGGGATATACACCGGGGAGCTGTTTTTT	CASSFKRGGIYTGELFF
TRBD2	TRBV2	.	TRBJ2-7	TGTGCCAGCAGTACGAGCCGCGGGACTAGCGGTTACGAGCAGTACTTC	CASSTSRGTSGYEQYF
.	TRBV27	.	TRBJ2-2	TGTGCCAGCAGTTCCGGACGGTCTAACACCGGGGAGCTGTTTTTT	CASSSGRSNTGELFF
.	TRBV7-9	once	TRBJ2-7	TGTGCCAGCAGCTTAATCGGGCAGAGCTACGAGCAGTACTTC	CASSLIGQSYEQYF
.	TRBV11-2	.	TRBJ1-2	TGTGCCAGCAGCTTTTCCCGGTCAACTAACTATGGCTACACCTTC	CASSFSRSTNYGYTF
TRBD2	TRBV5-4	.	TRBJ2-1	TGTGCCAGCAGCTTGGGAGGGACTAGCGGCATCCTTGAGCAGTTCTTC	CASSLGGTSGILEQFF
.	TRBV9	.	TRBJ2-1	TGTGCCAGCAGCGTAGTGGGGGGAGGAGATGAGCAGTTCTTC	CASSVVGGGDEQFF
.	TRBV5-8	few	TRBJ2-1	TGTGCCAGCAGCAGCCGGCCCGGGACGGTAGAGGATGAGCAGTTCTTC	CASSSRPGTVEDEQFF
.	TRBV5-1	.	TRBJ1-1	TGCGCCAGCAGTTTACGGGGGCGGGACACTGAAGCTTTCTTT	CASSLRGRDTEAFF
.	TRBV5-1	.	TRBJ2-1	TGCGCCAGCAGCTCTTTGGACGGATACAATGAGCAGTTCTTC	CASSSLDGYNEQFF
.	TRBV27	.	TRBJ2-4	TGTGCCAGCAGTTTAGTGGGGGGCCGGAGAAACATTCAGTACTTC	CASSLVGGRRNIQYF
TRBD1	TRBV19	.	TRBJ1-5	TGTGCCAGTAGTATACCCCCAGGACAGGGGGTAAATCAGCCCCAGCATTTT	CASSIPPGQGVNQPQHF
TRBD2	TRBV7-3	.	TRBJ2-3	TGTGCCAGCAGCTTGACTAGCGGGAGTTCCCACACAGATACGCAGTATTTT	CASSLTSGSSHTDTQYF
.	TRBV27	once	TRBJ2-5	TGTGCCAGCAGTTTAGGATGGGGGATCGGCCAAGAGACCCAGTACTTC	CASSLGWGIGQETQYF
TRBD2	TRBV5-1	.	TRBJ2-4	TGCGCCAGCAGCTTGGCTCTAGCGGGAGACCCCTACTTC	CASSLALAGDPYF
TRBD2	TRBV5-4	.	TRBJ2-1	TGTGCCAGCAGCCCGGGACTAGCGGGAGGGAATGAGCAGTTCTTC	CASSPGLAGGNEQFF